This T cell receptor beta chain was sequenced during a study of blood T cell repertoires in COVID-19. In the study overall: PBMCs, B-cell-depleted T cells, or T cells provided the cDNA or gDNA that made up the material.

Libraries were prepared by immunoSEQ multiplex PCR; TCRdb keeps only in-frame clonotypes and omits some of them. This sample carries some 190,000 clones, under 80% of them seen once, and the ten largest clones take over 10%. Sequencing was done on a sample of peripheral blood. The receptor comes from a woman in her forties or fifties with acute or convalescent COVID-19.

The CDR3 sequence is CASSITGTLDTGELFF. The CDR3, as DNA: TGTGCCAGCAGTATTACAGGGACCTTGGACACCGGGGAGCTGTTTTTT. The rearrangement joins TRBV27 to TRBJ2-2, with a weak D call TRBD1 (6 bases). CDR3 length: 16 amino acids. The V end was cut by 5 bases, the J end by 3 bases, with 16 bases between. Germline values: CDR1 MNHEY, CDR2 SMNVEV (reference sequence).